The clone carrying this T cell receptor (beta chain) showed up just a few times. Its antigen is currently unknown. The data stem from a study of breast tumors, draining lymph nodes, adjacent tissues. TCRdb used MiXCR to reprocess the multiplex PCR reads, holding one entry per CDR3 protein. The data hold 100,000 or so distinct CDR3 sequences, with 21% observed a single time. The lymph nodes were axillary draining lymph nodes from breast cancer patients. This CDR3 is built from 15 residues. The V gene's germline CDR1 is MGHRA and CDR2 YSYEKL. The junction had 2 bases not matched to a gene; V was cut back by 2 bases and J by 3 bases. Study-wide results and caveats: Data only fit, rather than demonstrated, lymph node origin of most tumor T cells. The data were judged consistent with most tumor T cells coming from lymph node and expanding in tumor. Compared with basal-like, luminal-like tumors shared significantly more repertoire with nontumor tissue.

The J gene is TRBJ1-4, the V gene TRBV4-1, with 8 bases that match TRBD1. Input material: axillary lymph node tissue. The TCR was taken from a female donor with breast cancer. Some clones in this sample may be carry-over from other donors' samples. The CDR3 loop is CASSQTGQANEKLFF. In DNA, the CDR3 is TGCGCCAGCAGCCAAACGGGACAGGCTAATGAAAAACTGTTTTTT.